What follows is one TCR beta chain and its context. Its antigen is not known. Sequenced by immunoSEQ multiplex PCR; TCRdb stores in-frame clones only, minus some. The sample holds roughly 100,000 clones, approximately 89% seen once. Germline CDR1 reads SQVTM; CDR2 reads ANQGSEA. V shed 7 bases and J shed 0 bases, with 10 bases lying between them. The CDR3 is 13 amino acids. Time point reported: cycle 4 day 1 (C4D1), after more than 5 weeks of nivolumab. All patients experienced relapse after autologous stem cell transplantation, and brentuximab vedotin exposure was variable. The study recorded best responses of complete response, partial response or progressive disease. These data are taken from a study of PD-1 blockade in classical Hodgkin lymphoma. Study-wide results and caveats: CD4+ TCR diversity rose significantly by C4D1, and CD8+ TCR diversity did not. Patients starting nivolumab under 1 year after ASCT were excluded. Newly diagnosed patients reportedly trailed healthy donors in baseline TCR diversity.

Material: peripheral blood mononuclear cells (PBMCs), obtained before the fourth cycle of nivolumab. The receptor's source is a human donor with classical Hodgkin lymphoma. V is TRBV29-1 and J is TRBJ2-1; maybe TRBD2 (5 bases). The CDR3 protein is CSAAVFSYNEQFF. Here the CDR3 DNA reads TGCAGCGCAGCGGTTTTCTCCTACAATGAGCAGTTCTTC.